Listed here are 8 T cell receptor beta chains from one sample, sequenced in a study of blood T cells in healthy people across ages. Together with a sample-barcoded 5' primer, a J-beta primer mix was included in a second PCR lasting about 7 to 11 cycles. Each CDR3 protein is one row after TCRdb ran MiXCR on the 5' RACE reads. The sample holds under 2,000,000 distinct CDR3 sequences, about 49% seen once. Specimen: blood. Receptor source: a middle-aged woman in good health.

Here the CDR3 reads CASSQVALYGYTF. Written as DNA, the CDR3 is TGCGCCAGCAGCCAAGTGGCGCTCTATGGCTACACCTTC. The chain uses TRBV4-1 and TRBJ1-2; D remains unclear. V dropped 1 base and J dropped 4 bases, with 7 bases sitting between them. The germline V gene encodes CDR1 MGHRA and CDR2 YSYEKL. The CDR3 covers 13 residues.

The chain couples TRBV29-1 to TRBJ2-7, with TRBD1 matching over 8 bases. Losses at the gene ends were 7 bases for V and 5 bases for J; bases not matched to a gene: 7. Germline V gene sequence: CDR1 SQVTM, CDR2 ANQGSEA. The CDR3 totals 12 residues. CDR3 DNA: TGCAGCGATAGGACAGGGCAACACGAGCAGTACTTC. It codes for CSDRTGQHEQYF.

The CDR3 loop reads CAGGTRGRQETQYF. CDR3 DNA: TGCGCCGGCGGCACCAGGGGCCGCCAAGAGACCCAGTACTTC. The V call is TRBV4-3, the J call TRBJ2-7; D might be TRBD1 (6 bases). The DNA matches TRBJ2-5 better at its end, which makes the J call doubtful. CDR1 is LGHNA and CDR2 is YSLEER in the germline V gene. The length of the CDR3 is 14 residues.

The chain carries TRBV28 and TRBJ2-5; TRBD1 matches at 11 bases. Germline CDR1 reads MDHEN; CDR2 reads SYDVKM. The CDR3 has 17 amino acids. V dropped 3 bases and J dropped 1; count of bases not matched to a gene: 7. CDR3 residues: CASSFPGTGGPQETQYF. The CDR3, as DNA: TGTGCCAGCAGTTTCCCCGGGACAGGGGGTCCCCAAGAGACCCAGTACTTC.

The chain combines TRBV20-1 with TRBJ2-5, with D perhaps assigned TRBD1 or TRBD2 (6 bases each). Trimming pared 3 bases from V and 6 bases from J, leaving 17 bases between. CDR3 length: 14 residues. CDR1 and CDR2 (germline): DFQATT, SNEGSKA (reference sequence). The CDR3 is CSASRGEGGKTQYF. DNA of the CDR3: TGCAGTGCTAGCAGGGGCGAGGGGGGAAAGACCCAGTACTTC.

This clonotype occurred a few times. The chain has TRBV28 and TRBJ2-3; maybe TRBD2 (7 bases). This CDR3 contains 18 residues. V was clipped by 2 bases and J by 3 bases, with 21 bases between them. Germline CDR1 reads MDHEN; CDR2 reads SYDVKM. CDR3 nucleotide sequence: TGTGCCAGCAGTTTAGCCCCCGGCGGGGGCGGTAAGACAGATACGCAGTATTTT. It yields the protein CASSLAPGGGGKTDTQYF. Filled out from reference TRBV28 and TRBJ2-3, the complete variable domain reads DVKVTQSSRYLVKRTGEKVFLECVQDMDHENMFWYRQDPGLGLRLIYFSYDVKMKEKGDIPEGYSVSREKKERFSLILESASTNQTSMYLCASSLAPGGGGKTDTQYFGPGTRLTVL.

The CDR3 spells CASGIAGVIGELFF. The CDR3 DNA sequence: TGTGCCAGCGGTATAGCGGGGGTAATCGGGGAGCTGTTTTTT. The chain joins TRBV4-2 to TRBJ2-2; TRBD2 aligns across 9 bases. The CDR3 spans 14 residues. The J segment lost 7 bases and the V segment lost 8 bases, leaving 8 bases of the junction unmatched. Germline V CDR1 and CDR2: LGHNA, YNFKEQ.

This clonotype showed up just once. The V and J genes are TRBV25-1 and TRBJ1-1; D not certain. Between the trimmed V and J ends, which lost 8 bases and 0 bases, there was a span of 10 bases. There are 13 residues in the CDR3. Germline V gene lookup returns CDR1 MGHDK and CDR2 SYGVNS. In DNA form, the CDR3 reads TGTGCCAGCGGGCCACAATTGAACACTGAAGCTTTCTTT. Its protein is CASGPQLNTEAFF.